The T cell receptor (beta chain) described here comes from a study of T cell responses to AZD1222 COVID-19 vaccine. Points on this clone: No antigen is known for it.

Assay: immunoSEQ multiplex PCR; the TCRdb copy retains only in-frame clones and omits some. The data show roughly 140,000 clones, with more than 85% seen just once and 12% held by the top ten. Study observations and caveats: Reportedly, nearly half of unique spike TCRs recognized epitopes outside B.1.351/B.1.1.7 mutations. Donor demographics were predominantly white British with a female majority; clonal diversity may be underestimated. Just a handful of people given AZD1222 tested seropositive at baseline.

The CDR3 spans 16 residues. The V end lost 3 bases, the J end lost 0 bases, and 12 bases lay between the germline ends. This chain joins TRBV23-1 and TRBJ1-5; perhaps TRBD1 as D (6 bases). TRBV23-1 is placed among ORFs of uncertain function. The starting material was peripheral blood, obtained after recovery from COVID-19. This clonotype was obtained from an adult who had recovered from COVID-19. The DNA of the CDR3 is TGCGCCAGCAGTCATCTCCGGGACACTAGCAATCAGCCCCAGCATTTT. As protein: CASSHLRDTSNQPQHF.